A single sample gave rise to the 5 T cell receptor beta chains below, sequenced in a study of neurological immune-mediated disorders. TCRdb ran MiXCR on the 5' RACE reads and lists one entry per CDR3 protein. The sample has under 20,000 distinct CDR3 sequences, over 12% seen once. Sequenced: PBMCs. The receptors come from a man between 60 and 75 years old with HTLV-1-associated myelopathy (HAM/TSP).

This clonotype has a count of ten or more. The chain recombines TRBV4-2 with TRBJ1-6; D is unresolved. This CDR3 has 13 residues. The ends were cut back, 0 bases at V and 10 bases at J, with 7 bases in the middle. The germline V gene encodes CDR1 LGHNA and CDR2 YNFKEQ. CDR3 residues: CASSQDQASPLHF. CDR3 sequence (DNA): TGTGCCAGCAGCCAAGATCAGGCCTCACCCCTCCACTTT.

Many counts were recorded for this clonotype. V gene TRBV6-5 combines with J gene TRBJ2-1, with 12 bases aligning to TRBD2. CDR1 is MNHEY and CDR2 is SVGAGI in the germline V gene. Trimming removed 5 bases from V and 2 bases from J; junction bases left unmatched: 4. This CDR3 is built from 16 residues. Here the CDR3 reads CASSPRTSGAYNEQFF. As DNA, the CDR3 is TGTGCCAGCAGTCCTCGGACTAGCGGGGCCTACAATGAGCAGTTCTTC.

This clonotype occurred a few times. Relative to the germline gene, one junction end is altered; a read error may explain this. The rearrangement links TRBV9 to TRBJ2-3, with TRBD2 identical over 10 bases. The CDR3 is made up of 15 amino acids. CDR1 is SGDLS, CDR2 YYNGEE, per germline. CDR3 sequence reads: CASSQSGGAPDRQYF. In DNA form, the CDR3 reads TGTGCCAGCAGCCAGAGCGGGGGGGCACCAGATAGGCAGTATTTT. The full variable domain, in which reference TRBV9 and TRBJ2-3 provide the parts outside the CDR3, is DSGVTQTPKHLITATGQRVTLRCSPRSGDLSVYWYQQSLDQGLQFLIQYYNGEERAKGNILERFSAQQFPDLHSELNLSSLELGDSALYFCASSQSGGAPDRQYFGPGTRLTVL.

This clonotype appeared many times. The chain is built from TRBV3-1 and TRBJ2-3; D perhaps matches TRBD2 (5 bases). The germline gives CDR1 LGHDT, CDR2 YNNKEL (reference sequence). This CDR3 has 15 amino acids. V dropped 3 bases and J dropped 0 bases, with 10 bases sitting between them. CDR3: CASSQLTGSTDTQYF. The CDR3 nucleotides are TGTGCCAGCAGCCAGCTCACGGGGAGCACAGATACGCAGTATTTT.

This clonotype was seen ten or more times. The chain has TRBV9 and TRBJ1-4; 8 bases map to TRBD1. Losses at the gene ends were 4 bases for V and 7 bases for J; bases not matched to a gene: 6. Germline values: CDR1 SGDLS, CDR2 YYNGEE. The CDR3 is 14 amino acids. Here the CDR3 DNA reads TGTGCCAGCAGCTCATCCGGGACAGGTGAAAAACTGTTTTTT. This translates into CASSSSGTGEKLFF.